Below are 5 T cell receptor beta chains sequenced from a single sample in a study of T cell repertoires in aging, cancer and after chemotherapy (dated by TCRdb to about 2019). Instead of sorted cells or RNA, genomic DNA extracted from peripheral blood served as the source for amplifying TCR beta rearrangements. Sequencing was performed on an Illumina MiSeq. Rearranged TRB sequences spanning V, D and J segments were amplified in a multiplex touch-down PCR with a mixed TRB-A/B primer pool. In TCRdb, the public reads were trimmed at Q25 with fastp and aligned with MiXCR, with productive beta chains retained. Rows are unified per CDR3 protein, each entry keeping the most common DNA and genes. This sample is represented by around 13,000 distinct CDR3 sequences; 35% of them were singletons. Of the sample, more than 6.5% is held by the ten largest clones. The sample comprised blood. These receptors all stem from a human donor in good health. The donor label of this sample is uncertain.

The CDR3 spells CASRFRAGTNTEAFF. As DNA, the CDR3 is TGTGCCAGCAGGTTCCGCGCCGGTACGAACACTGAAGCTTTCTTT. V usage is TRBV27 and J usage is TRBJ1-1; D gene unclear. The CDR3 totals 15 residues. V was trimmed by 6 bases and J by 1 base, leaving 15 bases between them. CDR1 is MNHEY and CDR2 is SMNVEV in the germline V gene (reference sequence).

V and J are TRBV27 and TRBJ2-7, with D unclear. The germline V and J ends were trimmed by 2 bases and 0 bases, with 8 bases remaining between them. The CDR3 extends over 14 amino acids. The V gene's germline CDR1 is MNHEY and CDR2 SMNVEV (reference sequence). In DNA, the CDR3 is TGTGCCAGCAGTTTAACTGGAGCCTCCTACGAGCAGTACTTC. This encodes CASSLTGASYEQYF.

This chain connects TRBV30 to TRBJ2-5, with 15 nucleotides matching TRBD2. The CDR3 spans 17 residues. The germline CDR1 and CDR2 sequences are GTSNPN and SVGIG (reference sequence). V dropped 0 bases and J dropped 4; count of bases not matched to a gene: 6. The CDR3 protein is CAWSVRGLAGGGETQYF. The CDR3 DNA follows: TGTGCCTGGAGTGTAAGAGGACTAGCGGGGGGGGGAGAGACCCAGTACTTC.

This clonotype was counted only a few times. The chain carries TRBV7-6 and TRBJ2-5; possibly TRBD1 or TRBD2 for D (6 bases each). Germline V CDR1 and CDR2: SGHVS, FNYEAQ. The CDR3 runs to 17 residues. V lost 3 bases, J lost 0 bases, and 17 bases lay in between. The CDR3 region is CASSLWGAVNYQETQYF. The CDR3 DNA is TGTGCCAGCAGCTTGTGGGGGGCGGTGAACTACCAAGAGACCCAGTACTTC.

The chain recombines TRBV18 with TRBJ1-5; the match to TRBD1 covers 9 bases. The CDR3 runs to 14 residues. From germline, CDR1 is KGHSH and CDR2 LQKENI. With V trimmed by 4 bases and J by 4 bases, 2 bases remained unmatched. The CDR3 spells CASSLGTGNQPQHF. The CDR3 region has the DNA TGTGCCAGCTCACTAGGGACAGGGAATCAGCCCCAGCATTTT.